This T cell receptor (beta chain) was captured in a study of radiation and T cells in renal cell carcinoma. Study-level results: No pretreatment tumor biopsies were available for baseline clonotypes. In blood, top tumor clones expanded by 2 weeks, shrinking by 4.

Profiling relied on immunoSEQ multiplex PCR, and the TCRdb table lists in-frame clones only, not all of them. The sample lists tens of thousands of clones, 80% to 90% occurring once. Time point meaning: blood 2 weeks post-SBRT. Indicated treatment: 15 Gy SBRT to primary tumor, nephrectomy 4 weeks later. About this clone: The antigen is not known.

V lost 6 bases to trimming and J lost 4 bases, with 9 bases between them. This CDR3 contains 12 residues. CDR1 SGHVS and CDR2 FQNEAQ come from the germline V gene. The chain couples TRBV7-8 to TRBJ1-2, with no clear D. This receptor was taken from a woman between 50 and 59 years old with renal cell carcinoma. Sequenced material: blood, taken from a patient whose treatment included radiotherapy and nephrectomy. The CDR3 here is CASRPVGYGYTF. The DNA for the CDR3 is TGTGCCAGCAGGCCTGTCGGCTATGGCTACACCTTC. Full variable domain (remainder filled in from reference TRBV7-8 and TRBJ1-2): GAGVSQSPRYKVAKRGQDVALRCDPISGHVSLFWYQQALGQGPEFLTYFQNEAQLDKSGLPSDRFFAERPEGSVSTLKIQRTQQEDSAVYLCASRPVGYGYTFGSGTRLTVV.